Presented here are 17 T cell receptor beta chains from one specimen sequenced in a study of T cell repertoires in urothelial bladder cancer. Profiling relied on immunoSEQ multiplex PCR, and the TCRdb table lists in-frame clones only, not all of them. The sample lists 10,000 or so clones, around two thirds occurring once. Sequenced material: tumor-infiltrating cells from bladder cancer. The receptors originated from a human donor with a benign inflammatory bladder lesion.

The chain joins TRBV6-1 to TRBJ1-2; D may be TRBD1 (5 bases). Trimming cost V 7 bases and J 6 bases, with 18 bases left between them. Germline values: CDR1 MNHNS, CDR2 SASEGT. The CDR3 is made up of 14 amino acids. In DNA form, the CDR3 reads TGTGCCAGCAAGGCAGATTTTTGGGGGGATGGCTACACCTTC. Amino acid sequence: CASKADFWGDGYTF.

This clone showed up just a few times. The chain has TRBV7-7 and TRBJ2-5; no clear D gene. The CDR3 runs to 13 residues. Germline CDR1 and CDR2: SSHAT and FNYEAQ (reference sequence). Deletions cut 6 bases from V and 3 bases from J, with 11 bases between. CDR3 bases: TGTGCCAGCAGTTCTATACTTAAAGAGACCCAGTACTTC. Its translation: CASSSILKETQYF.

The DNA for the CDR3 is TGCGCCAGCACCGGGAGGGCTAGCGGGGATAATGAGCAGTTCTTC. Its protein product is CASTGRASGDNEQFF. The chain uses TRBV5-1 and TRBJ2-1; 9 bases line up with TRBD2. This CDR3 is 15 amino acids long. V shed 6 bases, J shed 7 bases, and the junction held 11 bases outside the gene matches. The germline V gene encodes CDR1 SGHRS and CDR2 YFSETQ.

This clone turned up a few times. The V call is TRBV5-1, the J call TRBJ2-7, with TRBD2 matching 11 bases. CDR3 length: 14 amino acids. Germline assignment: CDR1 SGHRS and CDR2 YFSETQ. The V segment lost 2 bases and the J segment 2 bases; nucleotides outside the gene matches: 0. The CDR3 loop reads CASSFSGGAYEQYF. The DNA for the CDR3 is TGCGCCAGCAGCTTTAGCGGGGGGGCCTACGAGCAGTACTTC. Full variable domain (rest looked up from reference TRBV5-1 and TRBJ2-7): KAGVTQTPRYLIKTRGQQVTLSCSPISGHRSVSWYQQTPGQGLQFLFEYFSETQRNKGNFPGRFSGRQFSNSRSEMNVSTLELGDSALYLCASSFSGGAYEQYFGPGTRLTVT.

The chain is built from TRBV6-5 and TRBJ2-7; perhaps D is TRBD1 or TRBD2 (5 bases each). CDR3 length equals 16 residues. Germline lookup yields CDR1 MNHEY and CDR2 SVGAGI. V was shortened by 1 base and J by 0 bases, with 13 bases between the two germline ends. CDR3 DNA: TGTGCCAGCAGTTACTTAGCTGGGACGGTCTCCTACGAGCAGTACTTC. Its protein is CASSYLAGTVSYEQYF.

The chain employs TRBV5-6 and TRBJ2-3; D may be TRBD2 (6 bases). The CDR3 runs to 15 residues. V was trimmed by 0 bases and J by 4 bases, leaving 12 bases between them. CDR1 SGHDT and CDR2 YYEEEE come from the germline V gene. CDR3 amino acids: CASSLGRDRADTQYF. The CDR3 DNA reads TGTGCCAGCAGCTTGGGGAGGGATAGGGCAGATACGCAGTATTTT.

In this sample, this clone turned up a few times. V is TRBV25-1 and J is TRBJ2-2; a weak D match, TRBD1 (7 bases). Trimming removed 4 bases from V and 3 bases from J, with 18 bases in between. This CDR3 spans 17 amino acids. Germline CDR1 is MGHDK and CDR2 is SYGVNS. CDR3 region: CASSGGAGGGYTGELFF. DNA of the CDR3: TGTGCCAGCAGTGGGGGGGCCGGAGGGGGCTACACCGGGGAGCTGTTTTTT.

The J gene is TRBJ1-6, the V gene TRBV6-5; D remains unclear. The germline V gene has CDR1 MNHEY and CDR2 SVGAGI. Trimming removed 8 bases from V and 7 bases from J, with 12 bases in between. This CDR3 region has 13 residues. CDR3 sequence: CASLAGGNSPLHF. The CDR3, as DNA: TGTGCCAGCTTGGCAGGCGGAAATTCACCCCTCCACTTT.

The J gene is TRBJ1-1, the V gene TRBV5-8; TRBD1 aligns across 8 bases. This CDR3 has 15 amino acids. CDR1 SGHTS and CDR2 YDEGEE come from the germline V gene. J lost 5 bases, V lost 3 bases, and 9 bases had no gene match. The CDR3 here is CASSYGTGGRTEAFF. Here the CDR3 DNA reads TGTGCCAGCAGCTATGGAACAGGGGGGAGGACTGAAGCTTTCTTT.

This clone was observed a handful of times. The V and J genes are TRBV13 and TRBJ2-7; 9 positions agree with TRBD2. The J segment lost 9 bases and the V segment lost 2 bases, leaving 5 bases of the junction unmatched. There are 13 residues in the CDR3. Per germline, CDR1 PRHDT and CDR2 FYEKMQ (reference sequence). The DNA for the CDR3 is TGTGCCAGCAGCTTACAGCGGGGGGCTTCGCAGTACTTC. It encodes CASSLQRGASQYF.

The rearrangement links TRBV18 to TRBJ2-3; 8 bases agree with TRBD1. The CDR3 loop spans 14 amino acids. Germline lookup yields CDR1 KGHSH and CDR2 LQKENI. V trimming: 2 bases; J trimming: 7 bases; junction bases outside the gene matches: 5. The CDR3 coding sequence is TGTGCCAGCTCACCAGGCAGGGGGCTAAATACGCAGTATTTT. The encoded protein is CASSPGRGLNTQYF.

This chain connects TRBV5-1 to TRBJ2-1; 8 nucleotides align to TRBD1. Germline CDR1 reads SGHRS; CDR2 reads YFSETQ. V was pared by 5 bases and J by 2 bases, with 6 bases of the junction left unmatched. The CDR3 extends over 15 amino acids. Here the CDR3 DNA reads TGCGCCAGCAGTTTTACAGGGGGGACCTACAATGAGCAGTTCTTC. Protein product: CASSFTGGTYNEQFF.

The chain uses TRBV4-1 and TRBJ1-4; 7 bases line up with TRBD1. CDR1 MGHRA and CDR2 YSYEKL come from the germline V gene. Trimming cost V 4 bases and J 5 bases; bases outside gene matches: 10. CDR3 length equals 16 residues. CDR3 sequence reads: CASSLEPGQRNEKLFF. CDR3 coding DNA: TGCGCCAGCAGCCTTGAACCGGGACAGAGAAATGAAAAACTGTTTTTT.

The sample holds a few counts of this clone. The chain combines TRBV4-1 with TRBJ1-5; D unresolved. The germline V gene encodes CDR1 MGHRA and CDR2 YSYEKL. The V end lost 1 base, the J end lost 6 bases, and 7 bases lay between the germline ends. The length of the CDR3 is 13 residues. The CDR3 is CASSQVLVQPQHF. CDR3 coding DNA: TGCGCCAGCAGCCAAGTATTGGTTCAGCCCCAGCATTTT.

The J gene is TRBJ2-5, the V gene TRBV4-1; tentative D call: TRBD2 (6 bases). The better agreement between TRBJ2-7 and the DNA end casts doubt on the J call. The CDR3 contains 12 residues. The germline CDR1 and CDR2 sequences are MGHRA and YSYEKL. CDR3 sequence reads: CASSHGGNEQYF. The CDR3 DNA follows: TGCGCCAGCAGCCACGGGGGAAACGAGCAGTACTTC.

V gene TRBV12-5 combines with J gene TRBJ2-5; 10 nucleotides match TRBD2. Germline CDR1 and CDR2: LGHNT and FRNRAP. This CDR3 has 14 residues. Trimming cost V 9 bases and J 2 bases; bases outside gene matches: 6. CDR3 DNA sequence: TGTGCTAGCGCCCCACTAGCGGGACAAGAGACCCAGTACTTC. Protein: CASAPLAGQETQYF. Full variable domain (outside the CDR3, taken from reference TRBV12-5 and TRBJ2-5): DARVTQTPRHKVTEMGQEVTMRCQPILGHNTVFWYRQTMMQGLELLAYFRNRAPLDDSGMPKDRFSAEMPDATLATLKIQPSEPRDSAVYFCASAPLAGQETQYFGPGTRLLVL.

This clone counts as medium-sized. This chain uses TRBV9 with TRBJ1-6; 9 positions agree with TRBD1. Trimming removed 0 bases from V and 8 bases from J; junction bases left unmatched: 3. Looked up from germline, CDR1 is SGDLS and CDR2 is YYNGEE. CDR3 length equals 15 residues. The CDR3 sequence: CASSVDTGGDSPLHF. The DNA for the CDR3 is TGTGCCAGCAGCGTAGATACAGGGGGCGATTCACCCCTCCACTTT.